This T cell receptor (beta chain) originates from a study of high-grade serous ovarian cancer treatment subgroups. Study-wide points: TCR clonal relatedness correlated positively with neoantigen level. Bulk tumor TCR sequencing gave no spatial information.

Notes on this clone: Its antigen is unidentified.

The CDR3 runs 13 residues. Germline-derived CDR1 and CDR2 are SGHNT and YENEEA. The V end lost 3 bases, the J end lost 4 bases, and 10 bases lay between the germline ends. Tumor samples were obtained before definitive surgery or chemotherapy. Here immunoSEQ multiplex PCR was the method, and the copy in TCRdb shows in-frame clones only, minus some. The table has a few thousand clones, approximately 80% seen once. V usage is TRBV11-3 and J usage is TRBJ2-7; no firm D call. The receptor's source is a human donor with high-grade serous ovarian cancer. The sample comprised tumor tissue. The CDR3 DNA is TGTGCCAGCAGCTTGGGTCAAGAATACGAGCAGTACTTC. Protein product: CASSLGQEYEQYF.